The T cell receptor (beta chain) described here comes from a study of cytomegalovirus exposure and HLA in healthy donors. Study-level background: Approximately 180 million T cells yielded some 120 million unique TCR beta sequences in earlier analysis.

About this clone itself: The antigen is undetermined.

General observations from the study: In an earlier analysis, most TCR beta V segments were productive about 87% or about 30% of the time.

The PCR employed 60 Vbeta primers together with 13 Jbeta primers. Sequencing was performed with immunoSEQ multiplex PCR; in TCRdb, only in-frame clones are kept and a portion is missing. The profile shows some 120,000 clones, about 86% of them singletons. Germline CDR1 reads MNHNS; CDR2 reads SASEGT. The junction had 3 bases not matched to a gene; V was cut back by 5 bases and J by 10 bases. The CDR3 contains 11 residues. The sequencing input was PBMCs. The chain recombines TRBV6-1 with TRBJ2-7; 9 positions agree with TRBD2. This TCR derives from a woman younger than 45 in good health and CMV-seronegative. This CDR3 is CASSSGLAQYF. CDR3 bases: TGTGCCAGCAGTTCGGGACTAGCCCAGTACTTC.